This T cell receptor beta chain was recovered during a study of identical twins. MiXCR, applied by TCRdb to the 5' RACE reads, yields one record per CDR3 protein. This sample has more than 350,000 distinct CDR3 sequences, with roughly 9% found just once. This clonotype appeared a few times. Its specificity is unknown. The germline CDR1 and CDR2 sequences are SGHRS and YFSETQ. This CDR3 has 15 residues. Trimming left V 0 bases short and J 4 bases short, with 11 bases between. Every one of the donors was a healthy Caucasian. The study's findings and limits: Twin-shared out-of-frame alpha sequences were enriched for low generation probability.

This chain joins TRBV5-1 and TRBJ2-1; a possible D gene is TRBD1 (5 bases). The sequence was collected from a woman in her fifties or sixties in good health. Sequenced material: naive T cells sorted from blood. The CDR3 DNA is TGCGCCAGCAGCTTGGTAGGGGCGTTATACAATGAGCAGTTCTTC. It specifies CASSLVGALYNEQFF. Full variable domain (missing parts from reference TRBV5-1 and TRBJ2-1): KAGVTQTPRYLIKTRGQQVTLSCSPISGHRSVSWYQQTPGQGLQFLFEYFSETQRNKGNFPGRFSGRQFSNSRSEMNVSTLELGDSALYLCASSLVGALYNEQFFGPGTRLTVL.